A single sample is the source of the 26 T cell receptor beta chains below, sequenced in a study of identical twins. TCRdb itself ran the 5' RACE reads through MiXCR, one entry per CDR3 protein. The sample holds 400,000 to 550,000 distinct CDR3 sequences, around an eighth seen once. The same sample was also used in a study of yellow fever vaccine responses in identical twins.

The sample was CD4+ T cells sorted from blood. The source of these receptors is a woman aged 18-29 years in good health.

The chain recombines TRBV18 with TRBJ2-5; D call uncertain. The CDR3 is 13 residues long. V lost 5 bases, J lost 5 bases, and 12 bases lay in between. The germline CDR1 and CDR2 sequences are KGHSH and LQKENI. The CDR3 region has the DNA TGTGCCAGCTCAAACCAAGGTGTCGAGACCCAGTACTTC. Protein: CASSNQGVETQYF. Together with reference TRBV18 and TRBJ2-5, the CDR3 gives the full variable domain: NAGVMQNPRHLVRRRGQEARLRCSPMKGHSHVYWYRQLPEEGLKFMVYLQKENIIDESGMPKERFSAEFPKEGPSILRIQQVVRGDSAAYFCASSNQGVETQYFGPGTRLLVL.

The CDR3 DNA follows: TGCAGTGCTAGGACCAAAACTTACGAGCAGTACTTC. Translation: CSARTKTYEQYF. The V and J genes are TRBV20-1 and TRBJ2-7; D is unclear. There are 12 residues in the CDR3. Germline V gene lookup returns CDR1 DFQATT and CDR2 SNEGSKA (reference sequence). Trimming shortened V by 3 bases and J by 4 bases, and 10 bases separated the two germline ends.

This clonotype was found many times. This chain uses TRBV20-1 with TRBJ2-4; D may be TRBD2 (7 bases). The CDR3 has 15 amino acids. The germline V gene has CDR1 DFQATT and CDR2 SNEGSKA (reference sequence). The V end lost 4 bases, the J end lost 1 base, and 14 bases lay between the germline ends. CDR3 DNA sequence: TGCAGTGCTACTGGGGGGGCCTGGGCCAAAAACATTCAGTACTTC. Protein: CSATGGAWAKNIQYF.

The CDR3 nucleotides are TGTGCCAGCAGTATTTATAGCGGGAATCAGCCCCAGCATTTT. This codes for CASSIYSGNQPQHF. This chain uses TRBV27 with TRBJ1-5; D is uncertain. There are 14 residues in the CDR3. Germline CDR1 is MNHEY and CDR2 is SMNVEV (reference sequence). Trimming took off 5 bases at V and 4 bases at J, with 12 bases between the two ends.

This clonotype was counted only a few times. The rearrangement uses TRBV30 and TRBJ2-3; TRBD1 aligns across 9 bases. V was pared by 5 bases and J by 0 bases, with 6 bases of the junction left unmatched. Germline V gene lookup returns CDR1 GTSNPN and CDR2 SVGIG (reference sequence). This CDR3 is built from 15 residues. This chain's CDR3 is CAWSPGQGSTDTQYF. CDR3 DNA: TGTGCCTGGTCCCCGGGACAGGGTAGCACAGATACGCAGTATTTT.

This clonotype was counted only a few times. The V and J genes are TRBV15 and TRBJ2-7, with 8 bases matching TRBD2. Germline CDR1 reads LNHNV; CDR2 reads YYDKDF (reference sequence). The CDR3 consists of 15 residues. V lost 4 bases, J lost 2 bases, and 7 bases stayed unmatched. CDR3 sequence (DNA): TGTGCCACCAGCACCTGGGGTAGCGGGACCTACGAGCAGTACTTC. Protein: CATSTWGSGTYEQYF.

This clonotype was counted a few times. The chain has TRBV28 and TRBJ2-4, with 11 nucleotides matching TRBD1. The V gene's germline CDR1 is MDHEN and CDR2 SYDVKM. Trimming cost V 6 bases and J 1 base; bases outside gene matches: 8. This CDR3 has 17 residues. CDR3 in DNA: TGTGCCAGCAGCCGAATGGACAGGGGGCTGGCCAAAAACATTCAGTACTTC. It codes for CASSRMDRGLAKNIQYF.

The V gene is TRBV29-1, the J gene TRBJ2-7, with 8 positions matching TRBD2. The V segment lost 4 bases and the J segment 2 bases; nucleotides outside the gene matches: 4. Germline CDR1 reads SQVTM; CDR2 reads ANQGSEA. The CDR3 length is 13 residues. CDR3 sequence: CSVVSGATYEQYF. CDR3 sequence (DNA): TGCAGCGTTGTTAGCGGGGCGACCTACGAGCAGTACTTC.

This clonotype was picked up a small number of times. The chain couples TRBV6-2 or TRBV6-3 to TRBJ2-7; 15 nucleotides align to TRBD2. V lost 4 bases to trimming and J lost 4 bases; unmatched junction nucleotides: 11. The CDR3 has 18 residues. Germline CDR1 MNHEY, CDR2 SVGEGT. The CDR3 protein is CASSSPWTSGRARYEQYF. CDR3 DNA sequence: TGTGCCAGCAGTTCTCCCTGGACTAGCGGGAGGGCCCGGTACGAGCAGTACTTC.

V is TRBV10-3 and J is TRBJ2-5; 10 nucleotides match TRBD1. The V and J ends lost 0 bases and 5 bases, in that order; junction bases with no gene match: 3. This CDR3 comprises 15 residues. Germline loops: CDR1 ENHRY, CDR2 SYGVKD. The CDR3 loop reads CAISESGQGTETQYF. In DNA, the CDR3 is TGTGCCATCAGTGAGTCGGGACAGGGGACGGAGACCCAGTACTTC.

The table lists this clonotype with a few counts. V and J are TRBV3-1 and TRBJ1-6; 9 nucleotides line up with TRBD1. The ends lost 1 base at V and 10 bases at J; junction bases unmatched: 8. The germline CDR1 and CDR2 sequences are LGHDT and YNNKEL (reference sequence). The CDR3 loop spans 16 amino acids. The CDR3 spells CASSQGGQGLGSPLHF. The CDR3 region has the DNA TGTGCCAGCAGCCAAGGGGGACAGGGTTTAGGATCACCCCTCCACTTT.

DNA for the CDR3: TGCGCCAGCACCTCGACGGATTACGAGCAGTACTTC. It codes for CASTSTDYEQYF. V usage is TRBV5-1 and J usage is TRBJ2-7; D gene unclear. CDR1 is SGHRS and CDR2 is YFSETQ in the germline V gene. The CDR3 is 12 amino acids. V lost 6 bases, J lost 4 bases, and 11 bases lay in between.

In its sample, this clonotype was seen many times. CDR3: CASNPDTYNEQFF. The CDR3 DNA sequence: TGCGCCAGCAACCCGGACACCTACAATGAGCAGTTCTTC. The rearrangement joins TRBV5-1 to TRBJ2-1; a weak D match, TRBD1 (5 bases). V lost 6 bases to trimming and J lost 2 bases, with 9 bases between them. Germline V lookup: CDR1 SGHRS, CDR2 YFSETQ. The CDR3 covers 13 residues.

The gene calls are TRBV9 and TRBJ1-2, with a weak D call TRBD1 (5 bases). Per germline, CDR1 SGDLS and CDR2 YYNGEE. The V end lost 3 bases, the J end lost 0 bases, and 12 bases lay between the germline ends. The CDR3 is 15 amino acids. The CDR3 loop reads CASSARGVANYGYTF. The CDR3 region has the DNA TGTGCCAGCAGCGCCCGAGGGGTAGCTAACTATGGCTACACCTTC. The entire variable domain, with the rest obtained from reference TRBV9 and TRBJ1-2, is as follows: DSGVTQTPKHLITATGQRVTLRCSPRSGDLSVYWYQQSLDQGLQFLIQYYNGEERAKGNILERFSAQQFPDLHSELNLSSLELGDSALYFCASSARGVANYGYTFGSGTRLTVV.

For the CDR3, the DNA is TGTGCCACCAGTCGGGCAGGGGGCTTGTCAGATACGCAGTATTTT. It yields the protein CATSRAGGLSDTQYF. V and J are TRBV24-1 and TRBJ2-3, with 8 bases matching TRBD1. V shed 6 bases, J shed 4 bases, and the junction held 8 bases outside the gene matches. This CDR3 contains 15 residues. Germline V gives CDR1 KGHDR, CDR2 SFDVKD.

This clonotype appeared a few times. CDR3 protein: CASSFSRISTDTQYF. The CDR3 region has the DNA TGTGCCAGCAGTTTCTCCCGGATCAGCACAGATACGCAGTATTTT. The gene calls are TRBV28 and TRBJ2-3, with D uncertain. The germline V and J ends were trimmed by 3 bases and 0 bases, with 10 bases remaining between them. Germline values: CDR1 MDHEN, CDR2 SYDVKM. This CDR3 contains 15 residues.

This clonotype was seen a handful of times. The chain joins TRBV3-1 to TRBJ2-2; either TRBD1 or TRBD2 may fit D (5 bases each). The V and J ends lost 4 bases and 6 bases respectively, with 12 bases between them. The CDR3 spans 14 residues. Germline loops: CDR1 LGHDT, CDR2 YNNKEL (reference sequence). Here the CDR3 DNA reads TGTGCCAGCAGCCGTAATGAGGGACCCGGGGAGCTGTTTTTT. Protein: CASSRNEGPGELFF.

The rearrangement uses TRBV28 and TRBJ2-7, with TRBD2 as a possible D gene (6 bases). The germline CDR1 and CDR2 sequences are MDHEN and SYDVKM. The CDR3 runs to 14 residues. V dropped 7 bases and J dropped 7 bases, with 20 bases sitting between them. The CDR3 sequence is CASTVGLHVSEQYF. DNA for the CDR3: TGTGCCAGCACCGTGGGACTTCATGTCTCGGAGCAGTACTTC.

This clonotype was seen only a few times. The chain combines TRBV2 with TRBJ2-7; 8 bases map to TRBD2. The CDR3 length is 16 residues. The ends lost 5 bases at V and 5 bases at J; junction bases unmatched: 14. Germline values: CDR1 SNHLY, CDR2 FYNNEI. The DNA of the CDR3 is TGTGCCAGCAGTTCACTCTCACGGGAGGGCCGAGACGAGCAGTACTTC. Its protein is CASSSLSREGRDEQYF.

In this sample, this clonotype turned up a few times. The chain uses TRBV7-2 and TRBJ2-5; D is uncertain. This CDR3 is built from 12 residues. Germline-derived CDR1 and CDR2 are SGHTA and FQGNSA. The germline V and J ends were trimmed by 3 bases and 5 bases, with 7 bases remaining between them. CDR3: CASSFVVETQYF. CDR3 DNA sequence: TGTGCCAGCAGCTTTGTTGTTGAGACCCAGTACTTC.

This clonotype has at least ten counts. The V and J genes are TRBV15 and TRBJ2-5; the match to TRBD1 covers 11 bases. There are 16 residues in the CDR3. V gave up 4 bases and J gave up 2 bases; unmatched junction bases: 6. Germline V gene data show CDR1 as LNHNV and CDR2 as YYDKDF (reference sequence). The CDR3 loop is CATSKGQGVGQETQYF. The CDR3 nucleotides read TGTGCCACCAGCAAGGGACAGGGGGTGGGTCAAGAGACCCAGTACTTC. The whole variable domain, remainder taken from reference TRBV15 and TRBJ2-5, is DAMVIQNPRYQVTQFGKPVTLSCSQTLNHNVMYWYQQKSSQAPKLLFHYYDKDFNNEADTPDNFQSRRPNTSFCFLDIRSPGLGDTAMYLCATSKGQGVGQETQYFGPGTRLLVL.

This clonotype was counted many times. The chain carries TRBV29-1 and TRBJ2-3, with a weak D call TRBD1 (6 bases). Trimming took off 6 bases at V and 6 bases at J, with 13 bases between the two ends. Germline V gives CDR1 SQVTM, CDR2 ANQGSEA. This CDR3 contains 12 residues. The CDR3 is CSVEKGGDTQYF. Here the CDR3 DNA reads TGCAGCGTGGAAAAAGGGGGTGATACGCAGTATTTT.

This clonotype appeared a few times. This chain uses TRBV3-1 with TRBJ2-7; TRBD2 might be the D (6 bases). Germline V gene data show CDR1 as LGHDT and CDR2 as YNNKEL (reference sequence). CDR3 length equals 12 residues. Trimming cost V 3 bases and J 9 bases, with 12 bases left between them. The CDR3 region has the DNA TGTGCCAGCAGCCAGGGTGTAGCGGTGCAGTACTTC. Residues: CASSQGVAVQYF.

CDR3: CAIRVTSGPYTQYF. The CDR3 DNA is TGTGCCATCCGGGTGACTAGCGGGCCGTATACGCAGTATTTT. The chain links TRBV10-3 to TRBJ2-3, with TRBD2 matching 10 bases. V lost 8 bases to trimming and J lost 7 bases; unmatched junction nucleotides: 9. CDR1 and CDR2 from the germline V gene are ENHRY and SYGVKD. The CDR3 is made up of 14 amino acids.

V gene TRBV7-9 combines with J gene TRBJ2-5, with D unresolved. This CDR3 has 14 amino acids. Per the germline V gene, CDR1 is SEHNR and CDR2 is FQNEAQ (reference sequence). Trimming stripped 3 bases from V and 0 bases from J, with 8 bases between. The CDR3 DNA is TGTGCCAGCAGCTTGCAAGAGTACCAAGAGACCCAGTACTTC. Encoded protein: CASSLQEYQETQYF.

This clonotype occurred a few times. This CDR3 is CSASGGPPYEQYF. The CDR3 nucleotides are TGCAGTGCTAGCGGCGGACCCCCTTACGAGCAGTACTTC. The V gene is TRBV20-1, the J gene TRBJ2-7; D ambiguous. The CDR3 spans 13 residues. The V gene lost 3 bases and the J gene lost 4 bases, with 13 bases spanning the gap. Germline CDR1 is DFQATT and CDR2 is SNEGSKA (reference sequence).